This paragraph reports one T cell receptor beta chain. The sample comes from a study of T cell changes during pregnancy in multiple sclerosis. Profiled with immunoSEQ multiplex PCR; TCRdb holds only in-frame clones, not every one. The sample lists about 51,000 clones; 85% to 95% were seen once. Germline V CDR1 and CDR2: LGHNA, YNFKEQ. Trimming cost V 4 bases and J 0 bases; bases outside gene matches: 8. The CDR3 runs 17 residues. The chain carries TRBV4-2 and TRBJ1-4, with TRBD1 matching 7 bases. The sequence was obtained from a female donor with multiple sclerosis, enrolled in a pregnancy study. The input for sequencing was CD4+ T cells from peripheral blood mononuclear cells, taken in the second trimester of pregnancy. DNA of the CDR3: TGTGCCAGCAGCCGCGGACAGGTGGAGCCAACTAATGAAAAACTGTTTTTT. This encodes CASSRGQVEPTNEKLFF.